The 28 T cell receptor beta chains reported below all come from one sample, sequenced in a study of cytomegalovirus exposure and HLA in healthy donors (dated by TCRdb to 2017 to 2019). The library was generated by the immunoSEQ multiplex PCR assay. A mixture of 60 forward primers for TCR Vbeta segments and 13 reverse primers for TCR Jbeta segments was used in the multiplex PCR. TCRdb took over this immuneACCESS table, retaining in-frame rearrangements with V and J assigned. Such tables are incomplete; in checked studies, under half of the missing clones stem from an unresolved V gene, and the remainder is unexplained. The sample data list 200,000 to 250,000 clones, and roughly 80% of these were observed just once. The ten most abundant clones make up 2.9% of the sample. Sequencing was done on a sample of PBMCs. These receptors were taken from a man in his thirties or forties in good health and CMV-seronegative.

This chain joins TRBV18 and TRBJ2-2; D may be TRBD2 (7 bases). Per the germline V gene, CDR1 is KGHSH and CDR2 is LQKENI. This CDR3 contains 15 residues. V was trimmed by 3 bases and J by 0 bases, leaving 8 bases between them. DNA of the CDR3: TGTGCCAGCTCACCGGGGGGGCCGAACACCGGGGAGCTGTTTTTT. Amino acid sequence: CASSPGGPNTGELFF.

The CDR3 loop is CASSLGPQETQYF. In nucleotides, the CDR3 is TGTGCCAGCAGCTTAGGGCCCCAAGAGACCCAGTACTTC. The chain is built from TRBV7-2 and TRBJ2-5; D is unclear. The CDR3 length is 13 residues. V was clipped by 1 base and J by 1 base, with 4 bases between them. Germline V gives CDR1 SGHTA, CDR2 FQGNSA.

This clone has just one count. This chain links TRBV11-2 with TRBJ2-1; 10 bases fit TRBD2. Trimming took 4 bases from V and 1 from J; bases not matched to a gene: 4. Per the germline V gene, CDR1 is SGHAT and CDR2 is FQNNGV. The CDR3 has 16 residues. CDR3 in DNA: TGTGCCAGCAGCTGGTCTAGCGGGGGATCCTACAATGAGCAGTTCTTC. Translating gives CASSWSSGGSYNEQFF.

J is TRBJ1-1 and V is TRBV5-1, with D unresolved. The CDR3 is 13 amino acids. V gave up 3 bases and J gave up 0 bases, with 6 bases separating them. Germline V CDR1 and CDR2: SGHRS, YFSETQ. CDR3 sequence reads: CASSSSLNTEAFF. The CDR3 nucleotides are TGCGCCAGCAGCTCCAGTCTGAACACTGAAGCTTTCTTT.

The chain employs TRBV5-6 and TRBJ2-7, with TRBD2 matching 8 bases. The germline CDR1 and CDR2 sequences are SGHDT and YYEEEE. Trimming cost V 0 bases and J 9 bases; bases outside gene matches: 17. This CDR3 contains 17 residues. The CDR3 sequence: CASSLERDGGARGVQYF. CDR3 in DNA: TGTGCCAGCAGCTTGGAACGCGACGGGGGGGCTAGGGGAGTGCAGTACTTC.

This clone was observed a single time. This rearrangement joins TRBV28 to TRBJ1-4, with D perhaps matching TRBD1 (6 bases). Germline CDR1 is MDHEN and CDR2 is SYDVKM. The CDR3 totals 15 residues. Trimming pared 5 bases from V and 5 bases from J, leaving 15 bases between. The CDR3 DNA reads TGTGCCAGCAGTCTTAACAGGGTGCTGAATGAAAAACTGTTTTTT. Protein: CASSLNRVLNEKLFF. The complete variable domain, with remaining parts taken from reference TRBV28 and TRBJ1-4, reads DVKVTQSSRYLVKRTGEKVFLECVQDMDHENMFWYRQDPGLGLRLIYFSYDVKMKEKGDIPEGYSVSREKKERFSLILESASTNQTSMYLCASSLNRVLNEKLFFGSGTQLSVL.

The CDR3 is CASSLWDRVYNEQFF. The CDR3 DNA is TGTGCCAGCAGTTTATGGGACAGGGTTTACAATGAGCAGTTCTTC. V gene TRBV27 combines with J gene TRBJ2-1; 9 nucleotides match TRBD1. Germline V lookup: CDR1 MNHEY, CDR2 SMNVEV (reference sequence). The junction had 2 bases not matched to a gene; V was cut back by 1 base and J by 4 bases. CDR3 size: 15 residues.

The chain has TRBV11-2 and TRBJ2-7, with D hard to call. V was trimmed by 0 bases and J by 3 bases, leaving 21 bases between them. The CDR3 length is 18 residues. CDR1 SGHAT and CDR2 FQNNGV come from the germline V gene. CDR3 protein: CASSLDFNSNIEGYEQYF. CDR3 DNA: TGTGCCAGCAGCTTAGACTTTAACAGCAATATAGAAGGCTACGAGCAGTACTTC.

This rearrangement joins TRBV9 to TRBJ1-3; no firm D call. Germline CDR1 SGDLS, CDR2 YYNGEE. This CDR3 has 16 amino acids. V lost 2 bases and J lost 2, with 14 bases in between. CDR3 DNA: TGTGCCAGCAGCGTTGGCCCCACCAGCGCTGGAAACACCATATATTTT. Translating gives CASSVGPTSAGNTIYF.

This sequence joins TRBV5-1 and TRBJ2-2; 7 positions match TRBD2. The germline CDR1 and CDR2 sequences are SGHRS and YFSETQ. Trimming removed 3 bases from V and 0 bases from J; junction bases left unmatched: 2. The CDR3 extends over 15 amino acids. The CDR3 bases are TGCGCCAGCAGCTCCGGACTAGCGAACACCGGGGAGCTGTTTTTT. This sequence encodes CASSSGLANTGELFF.

The genes are TRBV7-9 and TRBJ2-3, with a tentative D call TRBD1 (5 bases). In germline, CDR1 is SEHNR, CDR2 FQNEAQ (reference sequence). The CDR3 extends over 12 amino acids. Trimming shortened V by 4 bases and J by 8 bases, and 10 bases separated the two germline ends. The CDR3 loop is CASSSDKTTQYF. Written as DNA, the CDR3 is TGTGCCAGCAGCTCGGACAAAACTACGCAGTATTTT.

About this clone itself: This sample also contains other DNA sequences that code for the same CDR3. The chain carries TRBV5-1 and TRBJ1-1, with D tentatively TRBD1 (6 bases). V was pared by 0 bases and J by 0 bases, with 9 bases between. The CDR3 runs 15 residues. CDR1 is SGHRS and CDR2 is YFSETQ in the germline V gene. CDR3 amino acids: CASSLEGGMNTEAFF. CDR3 nucleotide sequence: TGCGCCAGCAGCTTGGAAGGGGGAATGAACACTGAAGCTTTCTTT.

This sequence joins TRBV10-2 and TRBJ1-1; D is unresolved. Germline assignment: CDR1 WSHSY and CDR2 SAAADI. The V end was cut by 4 bases, the J end by 8 bases, with 11 bases between. The CDR3 consists of 12 residues. The CDR3 DNA reads TGCGCCAGCAGTGCGCCTGGGAGGGAAGCTTTCTTT. Encoded protein: CASSAPGREAFF.

This chain joins TRBV5-1 and TRBJ2-1; D possibly corresponds to TRBD2 (6 bases). V dropped 0 bases and J dropped 9 bases, with 7 bases sitting between them. The CDR3 runs 12 residues. Germline CDR1 and CDR2: SGHRS and YFSETQ. CDR3 in amino acids: CASSLAGGEQFF. The CDR3 DNA reads TGCGCCAGCAGCTTGGCCGGGGGTGAGCAGTTCTTC. The full variable domain, rest sourced from reference TRBV5-1 and TRBJ2-1, is KAGVTQTPRYLIKTRGQQVTLSCSPISGHRSVSWYQQTPGQGLQFLFEYFSETQRNKGNFPGRFSGRQFSNSRSEMNVSTLELGDSALYLCASSLAGGEQFFGPGTRLTVL.

The chain couples TRBV7-9 to TRBJ2-1; the match to TRBD2 covers 7 bases. CDR1 is SEHNR, CDR2 FQNEAQ, per germline (reference sequence). The CDR3 runs 14 residues. V lost 6 bases, J lost 2 bases, and 4 bases stayed unmatched. CDR3 region: CASRPSGPYNEQFF. DNA for the CDR3: TGTGCCAGCAGACCTAGCGGCCCCTACAATGAGCAGTTCTTC. The whole variable domain, remainder taken from reference TRBV7-9 and TRBJ2-1, is DTGVSQNPRHKITKRGQNVTFRCDPISEHNRLYWYRQTLGQGPEFLTYFQNEAQLEKSRLLSDRFSAERPKGSFSTLEIQRTEQGDSAMYLCASRPSGPYNEQFFGPGTRLTVL.

Worth noting for this clone: One junction end disagrees with the germline gene, perhaps due to a read error. CDR3 DNA sequence: TGTTCCAGCAGCTACAGGGAGTCCGGAAACACCATATATTTT. It codes for CSSSYRESGNTIYF. This sequence joins TRBV7-9 and TRBJ1-3; D might be TRBD1 (6 bases). Germline V gene lookup returns CDR1 SEHNR and CDR2 FQNEAQ (reference sequence). The CDR3 spans 14 residues.

The chain couples TRBV18 to TRBJ2-7; 7 bases match TRBD1. In germline, CDR1 is KGHSH, CDR2 LQKENI. V shed 4 bases and J 5 bases; nucleotides not matched to a gene: 11. CDR3 length: 15 amino acids. The CDR3: CASSLWQGVEDEQYF. Written as DNA, the CDR3 is TGTGCCAGCTCACTATGGCAGGGGGTGGAGGACGAGCAGTACTTC. Using reference TRBV18 and TRBJ2-7 for the parts outside the CDR3, the full variable domain is NAGVMQNPRHLVRRRGQEARLRCSPMKGHSHVYWYRQLPEEGLKFMVYLQKENIIDESGMPKERFSAEFPKEGPSILRIQQVVRGDSAAYFCASSLWQGVEDEQYFGPGTRLTVT.

The sample holds one count of this clone. The chain uses TRBV19 and TRBJ2-3; tentatively, D is TRBD1 (5 bases). Germline V lookup: CDR1 LNHDA, CDR2 SQIVND (reference sequence). The CDR3 totals 14 residues. Trimming cost V 7 bases and J 3 bases, with 14 bases left between them. The CDR3 DNA is TGTGCCAGTAACCGGCAGGGCAGTACAGATACGCAGTATTTT. Its translation: CASNRQGSTDTQYF.

This clone was seen more than once but under ten times. The chain has TRBV27 and TRBJ1-1; D gene unclear. The CDR3 has 13 residues. V lost 5 bases to trimming and J lost 5 bases, with 12 bases between them. Germline V gives CDR1 MNHEY, CDR2 SMNVEV (reference sequence). This CDR3 reads CASSPRPGTEAFF. CDR3 DNA: TGTGCCAGCAGTCCCCGCCCGGGGACTGAAGCTTTCTTT.

The J gene is TRBJ2-7, the V gene TRBV9, with 9 bases identical to TRBD1. Germline CDR1 reads SGDLS; CDR2 reads YYNGEE. J was trimmed by 3 bases and V by 4 bases; bases with no gene match: 8. The CDR3 loop spans 15 amino acids. The CDR3 here is CASSPAGTGYYEQYF. The CDR3 DNA follows: TGTGCCAGCAGCCCCGCCGGGACAGGGTACTACGAGCAGTACTTC. The variable domain in full, with the rest retrieved from reference TRBV9 and TRBJ2-7, is DSGVTQTPKHLITATGQRVTLRCSPRSGDLSVYWYQQSLDQGLQFLIQYYNGEERAKGNILERFSAQQFPDLHSELNLSSLELGDSALYFCASSPAGTGYYEQYFGPGTRLTVT.

The chain carries TRBV6-5 and TRBJ2-7, with 9 bases aligning to TRBD2. V trimming: 4 bases; J trimming: 3 bases; junction bases outside the gene matches: 7. CDR3 length: 15 amino acids. Germline V CDR1 and CDR2: MNHEY, SVGAGI. The CDR3 region is CASSLTSGGRYEQYF. The CDR3 coding sequence is TGTGCCAGCAGTTTGACTAGCGGAGGGCGCTACGAGCAGTACTTC.

This clone was seen a single time. The chain recombines TRBV2 with TRBJ2-1; tentative D call: TRBD1 (7 bases). The CDR3 loop spans 15 amino acids. Germline values: CDR1 SNHLY, CDR2 FYNNEI. Trimming shortened V by 6 bases and J by 4 bases, and 16 bases separated the two germline ends. The CDR3 nucleotides read TGTGCCAGCAGGGAGGGACAGACCAGTTACAATGAGCAGTTCTTC. Translation: CASREGQTSYNEQFF.

The rearrangement joins TRBV27 to TRBJ2-3; tentatively, D is TRBD2 (6 bases). Trimming took 3 bases from V and 2 from J, leaving 9 bases between them. Germline lookup yields CDR1 MNHEY and CDR2 SMNVEV (reference sequence). The CDR3 is 14 amino acids. The CDR3 region has the DNA TGTGCCAGCAGTTTGCAGCGGGCCACAGATACGCAGTATTTT. Its protein product is CASSLQRATDTQYF.

V gene TRBV18 combines with J gene TRBJ2-1; D is perhaps TRBD2 (5 bases). This CDR3 spans 14 amino acids. The germline V gene has CDR1 KGHSH and CDR2 LQKENI. V lost 2 bases, J lost 4 bases, and 9 bases lay in between. The CDR3 sequence: CASSPSGIYNEQFF. For the CDR3, the DNA is TGTGCCAGCTCACCATCCGGGATTTACAATGAGCAGTTCTTC.

The J gene is TRBJ1-4, the V gene TRBV11-2; TRBD1 is a possible D gene (6 bases). Per germline, CDR1 SGHAT and CDR2 FQNNGV. Trimming took off 5 bases at V and 3 bases at J, with 13 bases between the two ends. There are 15 residues in the CDR3. The CDR3 nucleotides read TGTGCCAGCAGCAACGGGGGGCGGGCTAATGAAAAACTGTTTTTT. Translating gives CASSNGGRANEKLFF.

The chain employs TRBV19 and TRBJ1-5; D unresolved. Germline V gene lookup returns CDR1 LNHDA and CDR2 SQIVND (reference sequence). The CDR3 runs 15 residues. V was trimmed by 7 bases and J by 0 bases, leaving 13 bases between them. The CDR3 here is CASKRSQYSNQPQHF. Here the CDR3 DNA reads TGTGCCAGTAAGCGGAGTCAGTATAGCAATCAGCCCCAGCATTTT.

This clone came up a few times. This chain connects TRBV6-1 to TRBJ1-5, with 9 bases fitting TRBD1. The trim removed 8 bases at V and 7 bases at J, leaving 3 bases unmatched. Germline lookup yields CDR1 MNHNS and CDR2 SASEGT. The CDR3 loop spans 12 amino acids. CDR3 coding DNA: TGTGCCAGCGGGACAGGGACACAGCCCCAGCATTTT. Translation gives CASGTGTQPQHF.

The chain couples TRBV15 to TRBJ1-5; D unclear. CDR3 length: 14 amino acids. With 0 bases removed from V and 6 bases from J, the gap between germline ends came to 9 bases. Germline V lookup: CDR1 LNHNV, CDR2 YYDKDF (reference sequence). The DNA of the CDR3 is TGTGCCACCAGCAGAGATCGGGGTCGTCAGCCCCAGCATTTT. It specifies CATSRDRGRQPQHF.